The next 10 T cell receptor beta chains were all read from a single sample in a study of CD8+ T cells in alopecia areata. Treatment of the sample: oral pan-JAK inhibitor, 5-10 mg twice daily. Sequencing templates came from extracted RNA that was reverse transcribed into cDNA. The protocol was immunoSEQ multiplex PCR, while the TCRdb copy is restricted to in-frame clones and leaves out a portion. The data show some 180,000 clones, 45% to 60% seen once. Specimen: CD8+ T cells sorted from blood, collected at week 52, from a patient treated with tofacitinib. Receptor source: a human donor with alopecia areata.

This clone was picked up a small number of times. The rearrangement links TRBV2 to TRBJ1-1; D gene unclear. Trimming left V 1 base short and J 4 bases short, with 7 bases between. From germline, CDR1 is SNHLY and CDR2 FYNNEI. The CDR3 length is 13 residues. CDR3 in amino acids: CASSEGRSTEAFF. For the CDR3, the DNA is TGTGCCAGCAGTGAAGGAAGGAGCACTGAAGCTTTCTTT.

V is TRBV9 and J is TRBJ2-3, with D tentatively TRBD2 (5 bases). Trimming took 5 bases from V and 6 from J, leaving 16 bases between them. The CDR3 contains 14 residues. From germline, CDR1 is SGDLS and CDR2 YYNGEE. CDR3 in amino acids: CASSRTSKRDTQYF. The CDR3 region has the DNA TGTGCCAGCAGTCGTACCTCCAAGCGGGATACGCAGTATTTT.

This clone has only a few counts. The chain recombines TRBV7-2 with TRBJ1-1, with D maybe TRBD1 (6 bases). V lost 10 bases to trimming and J lost 3 bases, with 6 bases between them. CDR1 is SGHTA, CDR2 FQGNSA, per germline. The CDR3 contains 10 residues. The DNA of the CDR3 is TGTGCCACAGGGGACACTGAAGCTTTCTTT. This codes for CATGDTEAFF.

This clone was observed a few times. This chain uses TRBV13 with TRBJ2-1, with D unclear. The length of the CDR3 is 13 residues. The germline V gene encodes CDR1 PRHDT and CDR2 FYEKMQ (reference sequence). Deletions cut 1 base from V and 3 bases from J, with 4 bases between. CDR3 protein: CASSLVGYNEQFF. In DNA, the CDR3 is TGTGCCAGCAGCTTAGTAGGCTACAATGAGCAGTTCTTC.

The rearrangement uses TRBV7-9 and TRBJ1-5; 7 bases match TRBD1. V lost 7 bases to trimming and J lost 2 bases; unmatched junction nucleotides: 5. Germline CDR1 and CDR2: SEHNR and FQNEAQ (reference sequence). This CDR3 has 14 residues. The CDR3 DNA reads TGTGCCAGCACCTCCGGACAGGGCAATCAGCCCCAGCATTTT. Its translation is CASTSGQGNQPQHF. Full variable domain (remainder filled in from reference TRBV7-9 and TRBJ1-5): DTGVSQNPRHKITKRGQNVTFRCDPISEHNRLYWYRQTLGQGPEFLTYFQNEAQLEKSRLLSDRFSAERPKGSFSTLEIQRTEQGDSAMYLCASTSGQGNQPQHFGDGTRLSIL.

The chain carries TRBV27 and TRBJ2-5; D remains unclear. CDR1 is MNHEY, CDR2 SMNVEV, per germline (reference sequence). This CDR3 region has 15 residues. Trimming shortened V by 5 bases and J by 1 base, and 14 bases separated the two germline ends. CDR3 amino acids: CASSGRRHIQETQYF. The CDR3 DNA sequence: TGTGCCAGCAGTGGCAGACGGCATATCCAAGAGACCCAGTACTTC.

This clone has a single count. Other DNA variants within this sample encode the same CDR3. The chain is built from TRBV5-6 and TRBJ1-2; D not resolved. CDR1 and CDR2 (germline): SGHDT, YYEEEE. The CDR3 is 15 amino acids. V was cut by 0 bases and J by 0 bases, with 9 bases left in between. CDR3 nucleotides: TGTGCCAGCAGCTTGGTTGGCAGCGCTAACTATGGCTACACCTTC. Translated, it gives CASSLVGSANYGYTF.

Remarks on this clone: The sample contains more than one DNA sequence encoding this CDR3. The CDR3, as DNA: TGTGCCAGCAGCGTAGGGACTAGCGGGGGGCCCTACAATGAGCAGTTCTTC. Its translation: CASSVGTSGGPYNEQFF. This chain uses TRBV9 with TRBJ2-1, with 14 bases that match TRBD2. Germline assignment: CDR1 SGDLS and CDR2 YYNGEE. V shed 0 bases and J 2 bases; nucleotides not matched to a gene: 1. The CDR3 consists of 17 residues.

The chain recombines TRBV7-2 with TRBJ2-5; 9 nucleotides agree with TRBD1. This CDR3 comprises 13 residues. J gave up 4 bases and V 5 bases, and 2 bases lay outside the gene matches. In germline, CDR1 is SGHTA, CDR2 FQGNSA. CDR3: CASSPTGGETQYF. DNA of the CDR3: TGTGCCAGCAGCCCGACAGGGGGAGAGACCCAGTACTTC.

This clone occurred a few times. The CDR3 protein is CASSTLFGGELFF. The CDR3 region has the DNA TGTGCCAGCAGTACCCTATTCGGCGGGGAGCTGTTTTTT. The rearrangement joins TRBV6-5 to TRBJ2-2; D not certain. V dropped 5 bases and J dropped 7 bases, with 11 bases sitting between them. The CDR3 is made up of 13 amino acids. Per the germline V gene, CDR1 is MNHEY and CDR2 is SVGAGI.